The entry below gives a single TCR beta chain sequence along with its context. What it binds is unknown. PCR used 60 Vbeta primers and 13 Jbeta primers. Clones were read by immunoSEQ multiplex PCR, and TCRdb kept only the in-frame ones, dropping some. The sample yields under 70,000 clones, more than 80% seen once. The sample is drawn from a study of cytomegalovirus exposure and HLA in healthy donors. The CDR3 spans 13 residues. Germline values: CDR1 SGHTA, CDR2 FQGTGA. Trimming took off 5 bases at V and 1 base at J, with 8 bases between the two ends. General study points: Later findings reportedly placed an Asian-associated ancestry cluster below the approximately 670-donor mean for N-insertions. Later analysis suggested most CMV-associated TCR beta chains were HLA-restricted. Earlier findings revealed that most TCR beta V segments proved productive either about 87% or about 30% of the time.

The sequencing input was PBMCs. This receptor was obtained from a woman aged 25 to 39 in good health and CMV-seronegative. The chain joins TRBV7-3 to TRBJ1-1; D unclear. The CDR3 bases are TGTGCCAGCAGCATTGGGCCGAACACTGAAGCTTTCTTT. Encoded protein: CASSIGPNTEAFF.